This note documents a single T cell receptor beta chain sequence. Its antigen is currently unknown. Primers included in the PCR were 60 Vbeta and 13 Jbeta primers. In the original analysis: Counted up in a later analysis, unique TCR beta chains came to about 80 million, with around 12 million shared. TCRdb's table, derived via immunoSEQ multiplex PCR, lists solely in-frame clones and lacks some. For V, J and clone size, that table is used; D and trimming come from the DNA. This table holds 110,000 to 150,000 clones, around 86% found once. The germline CDR1 and CDR2 sequences are LNHNV and YYDKDF (reference sequence). J gave up 6 bases and V 4 bases, and 5 bases lay outside the gene matches. The CDR3 is 15 residues long. The data were taken from a study of cytomegalovirus exposure and HLA in healthy donors. General study findings and limits: One variant, a missense change in DCLRE1C, was linked in a later analysis to TCR beta V- and J-gene trimming. Cytomegalovirus association was assigned to approximately 180 TCR beta chains. A few of the chains that were CMV-associated were confirmed in vitro to be specific for CMV antigens.

This sequence was found in a female donor in good health and CMV-seronegative. Sample: PBMCs. V is TRBV15 and J is TRBJ2-1; 11 positions agree with TRBD2. The CDR3 sequence: CATSTSGRRGNEQFF. CDR3 bases: TGTGCCACCAGCACTAGCGGGAGGAGGGGCAATGAGCAGTTCTTC.